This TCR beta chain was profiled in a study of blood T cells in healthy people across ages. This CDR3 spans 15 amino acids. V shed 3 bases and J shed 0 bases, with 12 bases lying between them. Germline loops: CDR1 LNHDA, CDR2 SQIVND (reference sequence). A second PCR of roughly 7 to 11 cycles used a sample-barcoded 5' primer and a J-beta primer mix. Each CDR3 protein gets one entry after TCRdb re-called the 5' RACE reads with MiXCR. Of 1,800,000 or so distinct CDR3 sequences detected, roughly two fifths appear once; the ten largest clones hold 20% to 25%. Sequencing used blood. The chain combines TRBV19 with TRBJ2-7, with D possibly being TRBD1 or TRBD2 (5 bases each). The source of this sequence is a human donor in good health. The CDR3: CASSMGVTGSYEQYF. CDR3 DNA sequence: TGTGCCAGTAGTATGGGGGTAACCGGCTCCTACGAGCAGTACTTC.